This entry is about one TCR beta chain. What it recognizes is unknown. A read error may account for a junction end that differs from germline. This sample was taken from a study of identical twins. Study-wide findings and caveats: Fewer insertions marked abundant cord blood beta clonotypes; young adult naive trended weakly, memory not at all. Because invariant MAIT and iNKT cells could be present, zero-insertion analyses could be partly confounded.

Germline V lookup: CDR1 SGHDN, CDR2 FVKESK. The CDR3 length is 14 residues. Unique molecular identifiers were in the cDNA, with template-switch universal primer binding. TCRdb reprocessed the 5' RACE reads with MiXCR, giving one entry per CDR3 protein. The sample includes 1,800,000 or so distinct CDR3 sequences, less than 40% of them seen just once. The source of this sequence is a newborn girl in good health. The chain employs TRBV14 and TRBJ2-1; D is unresolved. The material sequenced was cord blood. DNA for the CDR3: TGTGCCGGCAGCCCGACCCCTGCGGCCAATGAGCAGTTCTTC. Amino acids: CAGSPTPAANEQFF.